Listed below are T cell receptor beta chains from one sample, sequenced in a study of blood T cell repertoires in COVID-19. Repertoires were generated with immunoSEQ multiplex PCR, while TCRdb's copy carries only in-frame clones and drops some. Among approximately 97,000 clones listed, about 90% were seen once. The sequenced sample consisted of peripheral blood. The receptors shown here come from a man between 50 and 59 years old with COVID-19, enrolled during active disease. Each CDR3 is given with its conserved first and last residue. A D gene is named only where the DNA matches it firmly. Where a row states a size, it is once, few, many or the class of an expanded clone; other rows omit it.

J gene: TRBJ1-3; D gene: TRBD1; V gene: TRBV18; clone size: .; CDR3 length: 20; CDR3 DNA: TGTGCCAGCTCCGGAGACGTTTGGACAGGGGGTTCGAGCTCTGGAAACACCATATATTTT; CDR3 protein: CASSGDVWTGGSSSGNTIYF
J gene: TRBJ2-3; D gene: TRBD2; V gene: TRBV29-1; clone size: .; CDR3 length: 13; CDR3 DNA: TGCAGCGTTTATGGGACTAGCGGTGATACGCAGTATTTT; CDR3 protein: CSVYGTSGDTQYF
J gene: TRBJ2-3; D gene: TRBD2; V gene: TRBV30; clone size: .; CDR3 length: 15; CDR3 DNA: TGTGCCTGGAGTGTACCCCCGGGGGGAGGTGATACGCAGTATTTT; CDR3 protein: CAWSVPPGGGDTQYF
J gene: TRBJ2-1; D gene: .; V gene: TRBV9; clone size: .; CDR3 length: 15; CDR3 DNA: TGTGCCAGCAGCGGACAGCCCAGCTCCTACAATGAGCAGTTCTTC; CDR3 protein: CASSGQPSSYNEQFF
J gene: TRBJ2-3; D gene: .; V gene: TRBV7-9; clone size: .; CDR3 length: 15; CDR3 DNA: TGTGCCAGCAGCCTCGAACGCGGGGGCACAGATACGCAGTATTTT; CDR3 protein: CASSLERGGTDTQYF
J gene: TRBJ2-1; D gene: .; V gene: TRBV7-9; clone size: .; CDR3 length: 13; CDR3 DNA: TGTGCCAGCAGCTCCGGGTTTTACAATGAGCAGTTCTTC; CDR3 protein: CASSSGFYNEQFF
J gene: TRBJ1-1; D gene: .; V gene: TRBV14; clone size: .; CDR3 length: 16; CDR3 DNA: TGTGCCAGCAGCCAAACCAGCGACAGGTGGGGTACTGAAGCTTTCTTT; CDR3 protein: CASSQTSDRWGTEAFF
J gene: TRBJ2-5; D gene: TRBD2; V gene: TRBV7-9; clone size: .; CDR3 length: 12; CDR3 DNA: TGTGCCAGCCGGGGGGGCGCAGAGACCCAGTACTTC; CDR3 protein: CASRGGAETQYF
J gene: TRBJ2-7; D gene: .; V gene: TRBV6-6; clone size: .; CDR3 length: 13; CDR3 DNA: TGTGCCAGCAGTTACGTATTCTCCTACGAGCAGTACTTC; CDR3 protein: CASSYVFSYEQYF
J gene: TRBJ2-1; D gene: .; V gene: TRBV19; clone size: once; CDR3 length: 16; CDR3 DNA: TGTGCCAGTAGTATCGGAGTGCGGGGCGCATACAATGAGCAGTTCTTC; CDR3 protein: CASSIGVRGAYNEQFF
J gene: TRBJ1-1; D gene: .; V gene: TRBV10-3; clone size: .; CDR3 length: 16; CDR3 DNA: TGTGCCATCAGTGAGTCCCGACGGGGGGCGACCACTGAAGCTTTCTTT; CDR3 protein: CAISESRRGATTEAFF
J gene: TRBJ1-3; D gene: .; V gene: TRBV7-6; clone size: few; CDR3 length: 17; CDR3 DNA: TGTGCCAGCAGCTTAGAAGTCGGAGGGCACTCTGGAAACACCATATATTTT; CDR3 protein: CASSLEVGGHSGNTIYF
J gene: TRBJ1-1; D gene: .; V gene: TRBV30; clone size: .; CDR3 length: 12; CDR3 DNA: TGTGCCTGGAGCCTGATGAGCACTGAAGCTTTCTTT; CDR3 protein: CAWSLMSTEAFF
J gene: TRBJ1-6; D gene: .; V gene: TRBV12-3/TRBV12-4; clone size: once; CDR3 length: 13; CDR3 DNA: TGTGCCAGCAGTTTTGGGGCCAATCCACCCCTCCACTTT; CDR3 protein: CASSFGANPPLHF
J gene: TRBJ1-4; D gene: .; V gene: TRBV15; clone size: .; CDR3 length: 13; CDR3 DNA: TGTGCCACCAGAGCCGATACTAATGAAAAACTGTTTTTT; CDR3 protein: CATRADTNEKLFF
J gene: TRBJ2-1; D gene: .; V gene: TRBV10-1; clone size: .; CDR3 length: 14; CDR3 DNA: TGCGCCAGCATCCGACTCTTCTCCTACAATGAGCAGTTCTTC; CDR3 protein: CASIRLFSYNEQFF
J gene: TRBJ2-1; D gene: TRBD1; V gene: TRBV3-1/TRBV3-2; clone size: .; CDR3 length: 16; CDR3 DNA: TGTGCCAGCAGCCAAGCAAGCAGGGGGAGCTTCGGAACGAGGTTCTTC; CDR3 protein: CASSQASRGSFGTRFF
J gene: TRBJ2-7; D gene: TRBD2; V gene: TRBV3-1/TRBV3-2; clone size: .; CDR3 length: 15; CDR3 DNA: TGTGCCAGCAGCCAAGCGCTAGCGGGGAACTACGAGCAGTACTTC; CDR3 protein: CASSQALAGNYEQYF
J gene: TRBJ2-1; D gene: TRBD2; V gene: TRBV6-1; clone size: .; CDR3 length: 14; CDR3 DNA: TGTGCCAGCAGTAAAGCGGGGGGGCTCTTTGAGCAGTTCTTC; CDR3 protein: CASSKAGGLFEQFF
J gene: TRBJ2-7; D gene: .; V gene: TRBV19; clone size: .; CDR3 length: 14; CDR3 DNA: TGTGCCAGTAGCCGAGGAGGGTACTCCTACGAGCAGTACTTC; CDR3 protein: CASSRGGYSYEQYF
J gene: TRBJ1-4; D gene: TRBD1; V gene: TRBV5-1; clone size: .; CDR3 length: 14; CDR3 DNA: TGCGCCAGCAGCGGTTCAGGGGGAGAAGAAAAACTGTTTTTT; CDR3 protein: CASSGSGGEEKLFF
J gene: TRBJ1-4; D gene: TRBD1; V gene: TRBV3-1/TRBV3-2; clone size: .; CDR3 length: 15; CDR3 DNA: TGTGCCAGCAGCCAAGTTACGGACAGGGGTGAAAAACTGTTTTTT; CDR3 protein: CASSQVTDRGEKLFF
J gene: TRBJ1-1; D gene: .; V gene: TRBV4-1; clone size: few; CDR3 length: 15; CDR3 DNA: TGCGCCAGCAGCCAGGGGGACACCTTTGGGACTGAAGCTTTCTTT; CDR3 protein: CASSQGDTFGTEAFF
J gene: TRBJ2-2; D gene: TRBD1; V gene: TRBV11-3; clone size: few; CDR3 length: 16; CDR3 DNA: TGTGCCAGCAGAGAAAGGACAGGGACGAACACCGGGGAGCTGTTTTTT; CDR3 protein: CASRERTGTNTGELFF
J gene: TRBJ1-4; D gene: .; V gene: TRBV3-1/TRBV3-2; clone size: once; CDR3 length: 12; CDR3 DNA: TGTGCCAGCAGCCAAGCGGGGGGAAAACTGTTTTTT; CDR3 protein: CASSQAGGKLFF
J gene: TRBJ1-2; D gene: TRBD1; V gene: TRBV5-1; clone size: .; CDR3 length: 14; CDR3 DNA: TGCGCCAGCAGCTTGGTTCGGACAGGGTATGGCTACACCTTC; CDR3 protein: CASSLVRTGYGYTF
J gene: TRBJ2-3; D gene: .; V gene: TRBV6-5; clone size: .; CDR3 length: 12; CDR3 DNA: TGTGCCAGCGGCCTAGTTACAGATACGCAGTATTTT; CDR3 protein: CASGLVTDTQYF
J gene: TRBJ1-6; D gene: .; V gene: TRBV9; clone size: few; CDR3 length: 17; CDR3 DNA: TGTGCCAGCAGCGCCAACCCGGGGGGATTAGTCGGATCACCCCTCCACTTT; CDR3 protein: CASSANPGGLVGSPLHF
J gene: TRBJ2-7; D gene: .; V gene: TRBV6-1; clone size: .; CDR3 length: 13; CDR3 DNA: TGTGCCAGCAGTGAACCCCCCAGCAGGAAGCAGTACTTC; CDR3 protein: CASSEPPSRKQYF
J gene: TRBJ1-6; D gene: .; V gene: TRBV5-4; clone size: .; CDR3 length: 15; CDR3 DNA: TGTGCCAGCAGCACTGGGAGCTCCTATAATTCACCCCTCCACTTT; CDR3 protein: CASSTGSSYNSPLHF
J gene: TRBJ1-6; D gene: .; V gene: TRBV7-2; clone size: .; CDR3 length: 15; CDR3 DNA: TGTGCCAGCAAATTGGGGGCCGGTCAGGTTTCACCCCTCCACTTT; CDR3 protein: CASKLGAGQVSPLHF
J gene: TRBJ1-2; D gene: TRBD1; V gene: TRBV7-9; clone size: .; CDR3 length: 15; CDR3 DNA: TGTGCCAGCAGCTCGGGACAGGGCGCTAACTATGGCTACACCTTC; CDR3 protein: CASSSGQGANYGYTF
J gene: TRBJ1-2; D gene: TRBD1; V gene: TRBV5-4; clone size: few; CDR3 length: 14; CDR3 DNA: TGTGCCAGCAGCTTACAGGGGTCCTACTATGGCTACACCTTC; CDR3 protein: CASSLQGSYYGYTF
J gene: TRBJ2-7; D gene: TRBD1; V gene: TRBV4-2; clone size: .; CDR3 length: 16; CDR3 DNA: TGTGCCAGCAGCCTCGACGCCGGCAGGGGGTCGTACGAGCAGTACTTC; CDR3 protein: CASSLDAGRGSYEQYF
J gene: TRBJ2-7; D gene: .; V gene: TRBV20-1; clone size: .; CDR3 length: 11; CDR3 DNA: TGCAGTGTAGCTGGTGGGACAATCCAGTACTTC; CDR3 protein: CSVAGGTIQYF
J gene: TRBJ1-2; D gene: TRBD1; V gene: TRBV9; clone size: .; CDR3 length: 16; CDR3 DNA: TGTGCCAGCAGCGCAGGGACAGGGGACGTCTACTATGGCTACACCTTC; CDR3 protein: CASSAGTGDVYYGYTF
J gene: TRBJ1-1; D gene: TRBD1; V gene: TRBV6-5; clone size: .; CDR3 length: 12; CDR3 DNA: TGTGCCAGCGGGACAGCGAACACTGAAGCTTTCTTT; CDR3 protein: CASGTANTEAFF
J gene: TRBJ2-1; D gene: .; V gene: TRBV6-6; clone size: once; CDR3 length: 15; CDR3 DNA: TGTGCCAGCAGTTACCTCCCCTCCCCACGCGATGAGCAGTTCTTC; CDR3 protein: CASSYLPSPRDEQFF
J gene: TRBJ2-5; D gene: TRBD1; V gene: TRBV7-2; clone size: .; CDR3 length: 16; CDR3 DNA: TGTGCCAGCAGCAACGACAGGGGCCGGGTCCAAGAGACCCAGTACTTC; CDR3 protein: CASSNDRGRVQETQYF
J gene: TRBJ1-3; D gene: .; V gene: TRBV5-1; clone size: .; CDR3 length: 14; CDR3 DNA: TGCGCCAGCAGCTTGTACGGGTCAGGAAACACCATATATTTT; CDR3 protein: CASSLYGSGNTIYF
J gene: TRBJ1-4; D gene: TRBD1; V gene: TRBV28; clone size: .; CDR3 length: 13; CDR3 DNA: TGTGCCAGCGGCTCACAGGGGAATGAAAAACTGTTTTTT; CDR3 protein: CASGSQGNEKLFF
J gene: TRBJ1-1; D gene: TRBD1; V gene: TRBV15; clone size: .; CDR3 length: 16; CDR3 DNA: TGTGCCACCAGCAGAGCCCCTGACAGGGTGAGCTCTGAAGCTTTCTTT; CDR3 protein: CATSRAPDRVSSEAFF
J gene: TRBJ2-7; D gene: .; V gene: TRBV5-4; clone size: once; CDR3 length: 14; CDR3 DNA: TGTGCCAGCAGCCCCCGACAGCCGGCCTACGAGCAGTACTTC; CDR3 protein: CASSPRQPAYEQYF
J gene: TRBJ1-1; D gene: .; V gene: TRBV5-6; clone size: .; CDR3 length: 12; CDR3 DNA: TGTGCCAGCAGGCAGGGTCGTACTGAAGCTTTCTTT; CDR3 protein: CASRQGRTEAFF
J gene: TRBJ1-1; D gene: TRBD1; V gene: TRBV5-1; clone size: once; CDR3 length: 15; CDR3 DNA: TGCGCCAGCAGCCCCCGGGACAGTGGGTCCACTGAAGCTTTCTTT; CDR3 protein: CASSPRDSGSTEAFF
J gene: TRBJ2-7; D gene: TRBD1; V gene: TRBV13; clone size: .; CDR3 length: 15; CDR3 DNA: TGTGCCAGCAGCCAAGGGGGGACAGGGGGCTACGAGCAGTACTTC; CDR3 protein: CASSQGGTGGYEQYF
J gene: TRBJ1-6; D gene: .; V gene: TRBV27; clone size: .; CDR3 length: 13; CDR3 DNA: TGTGCCAGCCTGGGGGGTTATAATTCACCCCTCCACTTT; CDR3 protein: CASLGGYNSPLHF
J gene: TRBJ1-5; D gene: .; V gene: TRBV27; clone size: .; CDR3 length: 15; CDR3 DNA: TGTGCCAGCAGTCCCCGAGGGGGAAGCAATCAGCCCCAGCATTTT; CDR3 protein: CASSPRGGSNQPQHF
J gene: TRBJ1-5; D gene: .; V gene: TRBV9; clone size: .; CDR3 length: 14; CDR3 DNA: TGTGCCAGCAGCTCCGGGAGTAGCAATCAGCCCCAGCATTTT; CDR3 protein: CASSSGSSNQPQHF
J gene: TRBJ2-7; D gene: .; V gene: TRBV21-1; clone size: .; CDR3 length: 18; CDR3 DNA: TGTGCCAGCAGCGCGGGGGGGCGTACTAGCGGGGACTCCTACGAGCAGTACTTC; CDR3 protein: CASSAGGRTSGDSYEQYF
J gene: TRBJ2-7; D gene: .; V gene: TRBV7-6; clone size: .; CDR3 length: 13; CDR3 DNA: TGTGCCAGCAGCCCCAGGATAAAAGGAGAGCAGTACTTC; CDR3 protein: CASSPRIKGEQYF
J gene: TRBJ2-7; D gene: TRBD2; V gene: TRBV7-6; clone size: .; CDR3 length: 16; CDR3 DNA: TGTGCCAGCAGCTTAGCGTTAGGGACTAGCACGAACGAGCAGTACTTC; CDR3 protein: CASSLALGTSTNEQYF